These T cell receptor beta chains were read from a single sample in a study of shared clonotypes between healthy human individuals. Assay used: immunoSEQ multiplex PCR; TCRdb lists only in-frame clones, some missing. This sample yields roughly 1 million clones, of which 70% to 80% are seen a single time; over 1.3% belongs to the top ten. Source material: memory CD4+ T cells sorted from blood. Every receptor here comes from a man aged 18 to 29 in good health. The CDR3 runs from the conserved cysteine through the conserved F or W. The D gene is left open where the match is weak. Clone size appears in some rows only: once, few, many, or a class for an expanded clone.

TGTGCCAGCAGCCCCCAAATTACCCCGGGCACAGATACGCAGTATTTT CASSPQITPGTDTQYF few TRBJ2-3 TRBV9 NA
TGTGCCAGCAGCTTGGGTCTGGGCGGCACTGAAGCTTTCTTT CASSLGLGGTEAFF NA TRBJ1-1 TRBV5-8 NA
TGTGCCAGCAGCGACGGGGGTGCAACTAATGAAAAACTGTTTTTT CASSDGGATNEKLFF NA TRBJ1-4 TRBV7-8 NA
TGTGCCAGCAGTCTTGATAGCAATCAGCCCCAGCATTTT CASSLDSNQPQHF NA TRBJ1-5 TRBV9 NA
TGTGCCAGCAGTGAGAGGACAGGGGGTAAAAACACCATATATTTT CASSERTGGKNTIYF NA TRBJ1-3 TRBV6-1 TRBD1
TGTGCCAGCAGTCCGGGGCTAGCCTACGAGCAGTACTTC CASSPGLAYEQYF NA TRBJ2-7 TRBV27 NA
TGTGCCAGTAGTATAGGGACGGAAAGCAATCAGCCCCAGCATTTT CASSIGTESNQPQHF NA TRBJ1-5 TRBV19 NA
TGTGCCAGCAGCTCCCCAGGGGCGGGGGGGCCTAACACCGGGGAGCTGTTTTTT CASSSPGAGGPNTGELFF NA TRBJ2-2 TRBV7-3 TRBD2
TGTGCCAGCACCTCCGGTGGTGCGGGGAGCACAGATACGCAGTATTTT CASTSGGAGSTDTQYF once TRBJ2-3 TRBV9 NA
TGCGCCAGCAGTGGGGCAGGCTGGAAGGACTATGGCTACACCTTC CASSGAGWKDYGYTF NA TRBJ1-2 TRBV10-2 NA
TGTGCCAGCAGCTTGCTTCTGGAGGACGAGCAGTACTTC CASSLLLEDEQYF NA TRBJ2-7 TRBV11-3 NA
TGTGCCAGCAGCTTGGGGGTTCCAGCTAATGAAAAACTGTTTTTT CASSLGVPANEKLFF NA TRBJ1-4 TRBV7-9 NA
TGTGCCAGCAGCTCCGCCAGGGTGGCCGGGGAGCTGTTTTTT CASSSARVAGELFF NA TRBJ2-2 TRBV11-2 NA
TGCAGCGTTAGAGATCTGAGCGAGCAGTACTTC CSVRDLSEQYF NA TRBJ2-7 TRBV29-1 NA
TGTGCCAGCAGTTACCCCAGGGGATTGGGACAAGAGACCCAGTACTTC CASSYPRGLGQETQYF few TRBJ2-5 TRBV6-6 NA
TGCGCCAGCAGCCAAACGGTTACTGGGGCCAACGTCCTGACTTTC CASSQTVTGANVLTF NA TRBJ2-6 TRBV4-3 NA
TGTGCCAGCAGCTTGCGTCCGGGGGCGTTGGAGACCCAGTACTTC CASSLRPGALETQYF once TRBJ2-5 TRBV5-4 NA
TGCGCCAGCAGCAAGGGACTAGCGGGAGGGAGCACAGATACGCAGTATTTT CASSKGLAGGSTDTQYF few TRBJ2-3 TRBV5-1 TRBD2
TGTGCCATCGTAGGATCATCATTGGAGCAGTACTTC CAIVGSSLEQYF NA TRBJ2-7 TRBV6-5 NA
TGCGCCAGCAGTCGACTAGCGGTTAGCACAGATACGCAGTATTTT CASSRLAVSTDTQYF NA TRBJ2-3 TRBV5-1 TRBD2